These 8 T cell receptor beta chains came from one sample sequenced in a study of cytomegalovirus exposure and HLA in healthy donors. PCR used 60 Vbeta primers and 13 Jbeta primers. TCRdb's table, derived via immunoSEQ multiplex PCR, lists solely in-frame clones and lacks some. The sample has some 42,000 clones, and its top ten clones hold roughly 1.4%. Sequencing was done on a sample of PBMCs. The receptors were gathered from a man younger than 45 in good health and CMV-seronegative.

This chain joins TRBV9 and TRBJ1-1; TRBD1 matches 9 bases. The V gene end was trimmed by 4 bases and the J gene end by 4 bases; junction bases not matched to a gene: 5. The CDR3 is 14 residues long. CDR1 is SGDLS, CDR2 YYNGEE, per germline. The CDR3 spells CASSRQGVVTEAFF. The CDR3 DNA sequence: TGTGCCAGCAGCAGACAGGGGGTAGTCACTGAAGCTTTCTTT.

The chain combines TRBV6-5 with TRBJ1-5; no clear D gene. In germline, CDR1 is MNHEY, CDR2 SVGAGI. CDR3 size: 13 residues. V lost 0 bases and J 5 bases, leaving 5 bases between the germline ends. CDR3 DNA sequence: TGTGCCAGCAGTTACTCGTCGGATCAGCCCCAGCATTTT. Protein product: CASSYSSDQPQHF.

The chain combines TRBV4-2 with TRBJ2-2; weak D call: TRBD2 (5 bases). The CDR3 covers 19 residues. The germline CDR1 and CDR2 sequences are LGHNA and YNFKEQ. The ends were cut back, 0 bases at V and 0 bases at J, with 17 bases in the middle. The CDR3 DNA is TGTGCCAGCAGCCAAGATTGGTCGGTAGCGACCCCGAACACCGGGGAGCTGTTTTTT. This translates into CASSQDWSVATPNTGELFF.

The V call is TRBV10-3, the J call TRBJ1-2; no reliable D call. Between the trimmed V and J ends, which lost 0 bases and 2 bases, there was a span of 7 bases. The CDR3 has 14 amino acids. Germline-derived CDR1 and CDR2 are ENHRY and SYGVKD. This CDR3 is CAISESTGNYGYTF. CDR3 in DNA: TGTGCCATCAGTGAGTCTACGGGGAACTATGGCTACACCTTC.

The J gene is TRBJ2-5, the V gene TRBV5-1; D unclear. The CDR3 has 12 residues. From germline, CDR1 is SGHRS and CDR2 YFSETQ. V gave up 0 bases and J gave up 5 bases, with 5 bases separating them. Written as DNA, the CDR3 is TGCGCCAGCAGCTTGGCCGGGGAGACCCAGTACTTC. It encodes CASSLAGETQYF.

This chain uses TRBV6-1 with TRBJ2-7, with TRBD2 matching 9 bases. The V segment lost 4 bases and the J segment 4 bases; nucleotides outside the gene matches: 5. The CDR3 sequence is 14 residues long. Looked up from germline, CDR1 is MNHNS and CDR2 is SASEGT. CDR3 DNA sequence: TGTGCCAGCAGTGCCATAGCGGGAGCATACGAGCAGTACTTC. Its protein product is CASSAIAGAYEQYF.

The V call is TRBV6-5, the J call TRBJ1-1; 9 bases map to TRBD1. The trim removed 6 bases at V and 3 bases at J, leaving 8 bases unmatched. CDR1 is MNHEY, CDR2 SVGAGI, per germline. The length of the CDR3 is 15 residues. The CDR3 nucleotides are TGTGCCAGCAGGCGGAAAAACAGGGGGCACACTGAAGCTTTCTTT. It codes for CASRRKNRGHTEAFF.

The rearrangement joins TRBV13 to TRBJ1-1; D not certain. Germline V gene sequence: CDR1 PRHDT, CDR2 FYEKMQ (reference sequence). The V end was cut by 3 bases, the J end by 3 bases, with 11 bases between. The length of the CDR3 is 14 residues. The CDR3 DNA is TGTGCCAGCAGCTTCCCCGAGTCGTACACTGAAGCTTTCTTT. It encodes CASSFPESYTEAFF.